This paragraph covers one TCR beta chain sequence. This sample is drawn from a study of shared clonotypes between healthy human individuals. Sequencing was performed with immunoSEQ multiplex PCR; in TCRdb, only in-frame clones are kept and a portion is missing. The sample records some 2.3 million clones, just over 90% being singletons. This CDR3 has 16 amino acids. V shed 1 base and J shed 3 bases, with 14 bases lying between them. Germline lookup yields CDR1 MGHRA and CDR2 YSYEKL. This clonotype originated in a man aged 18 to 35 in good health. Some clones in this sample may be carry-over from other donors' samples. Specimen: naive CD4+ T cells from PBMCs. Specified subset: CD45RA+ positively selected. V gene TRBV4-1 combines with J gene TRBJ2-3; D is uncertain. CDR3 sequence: CASSQGRRSITDTQYF. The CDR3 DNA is TGCGCCAGCAGCCAAGGTCGGCGTAGTATTACAGATACGCAGTATTTT.